Presented here are 7 T cell receptor beta chains from one specimen sequenced in a study of blood T cell repertoires in COVID-19. Assay used: immunoSEQ multiplex PCR; TCRdb lists only in-frame clones, some missing. The sample has about 310,000 clones; around 87% are singletons. The sample taken for sequencing was peripheral blood. The origin of the receptors is a woman in her forties or fifties who had recovered from COVID-19.

This chain links TRBV10-3 with TRBJ2-1; a weak D match, TRBD1 (5 bases). Germline V gene lookup returns CDR1 ENHRY and CDR2 SYGVKD. With 3 bases removed from V and 7 bases from J, the gap between germline ends came to 10 bases. The CDR3 contains 13 residues. The CDR3 bases are TGTGCCATCAGTGACTCAGGGTTTAATGAGCAGTTCTTC. This gives the protein CAISDSGFNEQFF.

V is TRBV28 and J is TRBJ1-2; maybe TRBD1 (6 bases). The V end was cut by 11 bases, the J end by 2 bases, with 15 bases between. CDR3 size: 13 residues. Germline loops: CDR1 MDHEN, CDR2 SYDVKM. The CDR3 spells CAQSDSRNYGYTF. The CDR3 DNA sequence: TGTGCCCAATCGGACAGCAGGAACTATGGCTACACCTTC.

The chain combines TRBV30 with TRBJ1-1, with D uncertain. The CDR3 extends over 12 amino acids. Germline-derived CDR1 and CDR2 are GTSNPN and SVGIG (reference sequence). V lost 4 bases and J 6 bases, leaving 12 bases between the germline ends. The CDR3 coding sequence is TGTGCCTGGAAAGACTACGGGGCTGAAGCTTTCTTT. Amino acids: CAWKDYGAEAFF. Based on the CDR3 plus reference TRBV30 and TRBJ1-1, the full variable domain is SQTIHQWPATLVQPVGSPLSLECTVEGTSNPNLYWYRQAAGRGLQLLFYSVGIGQISSEVPQNLSASRPQDRQFILSSKKLLLSDSGFYLCAWKDYGAEAFFGQGTRLTVV.

The chain employs TRBV4-3 and TRBJ2-7; D is undetermined. V lost 0 bases and J lost 1, with 7 bases in between. This CDR3 contains 14 residues. The germline gives CDR1 LGHNA, CDR2 YSLEER. The CDR3 sequence is CASSQDLSSYEQYF. The CDR3 bases are TGCGCCAGCAGCCAAGATCTGTCTTCCTACGAGCAGTACTTC.

In nucleotides, the CDR3 is TGTGCCATCAGTGAACAGGGGCCGTATGAAAAACTGTTTTTT. Protein: CAISEQGPYEKLFF. This chain connects TRBV10-3 to TRBJ1-4; 7 bases are shared with TRBD1. V dropped 3 bases and J dropped 6; count of bases not matched to a gene: 4. In germline, CDR1 is ENHRY, CDR2 SYGVKD. CDR3 length equals 14 residues.

This clone is a singleton in its sample. This sequence joins TRBV6-5 and TRBJ1-5, with D tentatively TRBD1 (5 bases). In germline, CDR1 is MNHEY, CDR2 SVGAGI. Trimming cost V 4 bases and J 8 bases, with 12 bases left between them. The CDR3 is 13 residues long. The CDR3 DNA is TGTGCCAGCAGTTGGACCAGGGAGGAGCCCCAGCATTTT. This encodes CASSWTREEPQHF.

The chain employs TRBV9 and TRBJ2-1; 9 bases are shared with TRBD1. Germline trimming cut 2 bases from V and 5 bases from J; bases unmatched to any gene: 8. The CDR3 extends over 16 amino acids. CDR1 and CDR2 from the germline V gene are SGDLS and YYNGEE. Here the CDR3 reads CASSVSGGQGHNEQFF. In DNA form, the CDR3 reads TGTGCCAGCAGCGTCTCTGGGGGACAGGGTCACAATGAGCAGTTCTTC.